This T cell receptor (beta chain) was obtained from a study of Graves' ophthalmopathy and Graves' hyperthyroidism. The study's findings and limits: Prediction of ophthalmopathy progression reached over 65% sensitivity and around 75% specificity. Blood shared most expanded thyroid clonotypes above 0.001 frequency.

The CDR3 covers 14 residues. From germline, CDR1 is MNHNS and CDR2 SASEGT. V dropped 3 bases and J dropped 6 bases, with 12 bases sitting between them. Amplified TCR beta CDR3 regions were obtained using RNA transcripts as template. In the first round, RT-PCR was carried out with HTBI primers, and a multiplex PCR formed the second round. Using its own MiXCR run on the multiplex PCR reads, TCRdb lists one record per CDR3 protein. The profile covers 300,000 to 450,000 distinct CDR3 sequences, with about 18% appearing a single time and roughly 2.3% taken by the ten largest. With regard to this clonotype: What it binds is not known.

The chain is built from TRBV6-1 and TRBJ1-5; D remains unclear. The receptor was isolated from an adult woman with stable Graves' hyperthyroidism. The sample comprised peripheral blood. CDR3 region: CASSETTPIQPQHF. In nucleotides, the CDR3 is TGTGCCAGCAGTGAGACTACCCCGATTCAGCCCCAGCATTTT.